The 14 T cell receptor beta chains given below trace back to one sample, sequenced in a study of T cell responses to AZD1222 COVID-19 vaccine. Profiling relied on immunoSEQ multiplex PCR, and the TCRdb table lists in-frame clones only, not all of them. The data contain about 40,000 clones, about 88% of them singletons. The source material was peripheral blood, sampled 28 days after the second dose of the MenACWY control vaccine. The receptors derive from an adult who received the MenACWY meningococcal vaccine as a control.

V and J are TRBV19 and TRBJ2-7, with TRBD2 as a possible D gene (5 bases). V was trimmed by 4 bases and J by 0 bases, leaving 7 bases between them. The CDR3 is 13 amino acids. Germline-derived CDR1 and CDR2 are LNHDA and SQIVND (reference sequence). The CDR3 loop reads CASSTGSSYEQYF. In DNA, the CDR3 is TGTGCCAGTAGTACGGGAAGCTCCTACGAGCAGTACTTC. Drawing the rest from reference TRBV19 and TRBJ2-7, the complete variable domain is DGGITQSPKYLFRKEGQNVTLSCEQNLNHDAMYWYRQDPGQGLRLIYYSQIVNDFQKGDIAEGYSVSREKKESFPLTVTSAQKNPTAFYLCASSTGSSYEQYFGPGTRLTVT.

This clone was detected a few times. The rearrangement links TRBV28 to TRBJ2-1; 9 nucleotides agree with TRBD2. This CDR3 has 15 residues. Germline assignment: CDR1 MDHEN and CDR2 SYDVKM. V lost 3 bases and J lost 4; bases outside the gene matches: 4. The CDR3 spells CASSLEAGGYNEQFF. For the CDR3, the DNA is TGTGCCAGCAGTTTGGAAGCGGGAGGATACAATGAGCAGTTCTTC.

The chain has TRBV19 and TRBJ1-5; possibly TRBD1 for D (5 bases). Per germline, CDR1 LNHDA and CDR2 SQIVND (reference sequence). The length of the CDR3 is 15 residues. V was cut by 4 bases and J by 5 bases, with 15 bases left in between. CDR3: CASSTVAGRDQPQHF. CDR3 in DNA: TGTGCCAGTAGTACCGTGGCAGGGAGGGATCAGCCCCAGCATTTT.

Here the CDR3 DNA reads TGCGCCAGCAGCGCGGGGGACCGAAATTCACCCCTCCACTTT. Translating gives CASSAGDRNSPLHF. The rearrangement joins TRBV5-1 to TRBJ1-6, with D possibly TRBD1 on 5 matching bases. Trimming left V 4 bases short and J 7 bases short, with 12 bases between. This CDR3 comprises 14 residues. In germline, CDR1 is SGHRS, CDR2 YFSETQ.

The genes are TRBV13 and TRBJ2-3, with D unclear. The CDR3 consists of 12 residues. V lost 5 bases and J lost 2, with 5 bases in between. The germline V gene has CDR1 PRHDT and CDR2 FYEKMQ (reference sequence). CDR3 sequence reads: CASSLSTDTQYF. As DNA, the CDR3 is TGTGCCAGCAGCCTCTCCACAGATACGCAGTATTTT.

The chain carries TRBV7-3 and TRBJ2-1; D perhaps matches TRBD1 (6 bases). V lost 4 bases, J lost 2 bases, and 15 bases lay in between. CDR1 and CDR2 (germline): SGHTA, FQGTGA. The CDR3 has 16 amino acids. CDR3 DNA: TGTGCCAGCAGCTCAACAGGGAATTACCCCTACAATGAGCAGTTCTTC. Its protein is CASSSTGNYPYNEQFF. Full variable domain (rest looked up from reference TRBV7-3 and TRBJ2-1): GAGVSQTPSNKVTEKGKYVELRCDPISGHTALYWYRQSLGQGPEFLIYFQGTGAADDSGLPNDRFFAVRPEGSVSTLKIQRTERGDSAVYLCASSSTGNYPYNEQFFGPGTRLTVL.

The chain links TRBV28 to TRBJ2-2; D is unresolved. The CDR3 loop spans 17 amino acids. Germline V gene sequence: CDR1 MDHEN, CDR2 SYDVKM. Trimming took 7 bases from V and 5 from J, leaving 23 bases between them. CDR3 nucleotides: TGTGCCAGCACCCCCCAGCTGGGATCTAAAGGGACCGGGGAGCTGTTTTTT. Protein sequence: CASTPQLGSKGTGELFF.

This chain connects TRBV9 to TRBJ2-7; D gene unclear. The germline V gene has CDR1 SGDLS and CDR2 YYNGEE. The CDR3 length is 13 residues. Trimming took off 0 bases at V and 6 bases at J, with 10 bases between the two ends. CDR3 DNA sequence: TGTGCCAGCAGCGTAGTGGGTCGCAGCGAGCAGTACTTC. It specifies CASSVVGRSEQYF.

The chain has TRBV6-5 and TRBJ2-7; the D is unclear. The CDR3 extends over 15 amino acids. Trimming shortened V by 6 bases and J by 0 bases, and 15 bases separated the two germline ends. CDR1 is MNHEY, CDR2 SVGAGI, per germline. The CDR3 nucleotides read TGTGCCAGCAGCCTAAGACTTCCACCCTCCTACGAGCAGTACTTC. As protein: CASSLRLPPSYEQYF.

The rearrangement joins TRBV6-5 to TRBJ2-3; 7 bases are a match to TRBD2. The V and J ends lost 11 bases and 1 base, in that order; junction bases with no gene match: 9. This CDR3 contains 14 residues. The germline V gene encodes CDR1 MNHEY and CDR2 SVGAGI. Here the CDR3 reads CASKRLAGTDTQYF. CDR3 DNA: TGTGCCTCAAAGAGGCTAGCGGGCACAGATACGCAGTATTTT.

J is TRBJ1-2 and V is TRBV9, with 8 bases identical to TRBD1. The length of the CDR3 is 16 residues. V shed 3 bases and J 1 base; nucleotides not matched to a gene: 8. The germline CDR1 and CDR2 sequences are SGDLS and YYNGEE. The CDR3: CASSDRGGQINYGYTF. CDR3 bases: TGTGCCAGCAGCGACAGGGGGGGACAGATTAACTATGGCTACACCTTC.

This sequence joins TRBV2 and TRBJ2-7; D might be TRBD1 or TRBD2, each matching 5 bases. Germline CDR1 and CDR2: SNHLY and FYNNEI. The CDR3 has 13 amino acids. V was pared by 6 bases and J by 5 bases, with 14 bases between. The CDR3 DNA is TGTGCCAGCAGCGCCGGGACGGCCAACGAGCAGTACTTC. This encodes CASSAGTANEQYF.

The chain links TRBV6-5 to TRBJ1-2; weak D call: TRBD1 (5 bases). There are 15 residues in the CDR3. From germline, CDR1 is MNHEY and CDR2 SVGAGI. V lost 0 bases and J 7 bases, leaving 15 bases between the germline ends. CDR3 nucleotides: TGTGCCAGCAGTTACTCTGGGCAGGGCGTGGTTGGCTACACCTTC. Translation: CASSYSGQGVVGYTF.

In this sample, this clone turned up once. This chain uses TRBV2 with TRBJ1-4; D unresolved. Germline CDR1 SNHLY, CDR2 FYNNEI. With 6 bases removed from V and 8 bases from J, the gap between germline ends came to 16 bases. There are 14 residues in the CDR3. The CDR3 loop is CASSSPSVREKLFF. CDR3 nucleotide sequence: TGTGCCAGCAGCAGCCCCTCCGTACGAGAAAAACTGTTTTTT.